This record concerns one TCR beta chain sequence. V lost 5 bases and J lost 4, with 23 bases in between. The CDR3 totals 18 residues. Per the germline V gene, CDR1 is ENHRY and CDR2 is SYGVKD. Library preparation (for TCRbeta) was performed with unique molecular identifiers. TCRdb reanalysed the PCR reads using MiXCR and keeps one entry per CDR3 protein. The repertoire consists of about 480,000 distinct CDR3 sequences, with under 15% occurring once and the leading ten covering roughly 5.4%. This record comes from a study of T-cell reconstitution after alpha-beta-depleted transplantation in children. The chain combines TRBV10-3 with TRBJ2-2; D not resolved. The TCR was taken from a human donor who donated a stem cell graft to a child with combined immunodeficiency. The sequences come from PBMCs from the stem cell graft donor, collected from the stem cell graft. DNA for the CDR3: TGTGCCATCAGTTGGGGTTGGCCATCTGGGCGGACCACCGGGGAGCTGTTTTTT. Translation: CAISWGWPSGRTTGELFF.